The rows below give T cell receptor beta chains drawn from one sample of a study of T-cell reconstitution after alpha-beta-depleted transplantation in children. MiXCR, applied by TCRdb to the PCR reads, yields one record per CDR3 protein. Of fewer than 1 million distinct CDR3 sequences in the sample, approximately 15% were seen once. Material: PBMCs, mostly from graft donor cells, obtained 360 days after TCRalphabeta/CD19-depleted stem cell transplant. The receptors come from a male patient younger than 18 who had a stem cell transplant for acute lymphoblastic leukemia, so the T cells may come from the graft donor. Each CDR3 is given with its conserved first and last residue. Fields, in order: D gene, J gene, V gene, clone size, CDR3 DNA, CDR3 protein. D genes are given only for firm matches. A clone size is listed for some rows: how often the clone was seen (once, few, many), or a class if it is expanded.

>NA|TRBJ2-1|TRBV11-2|many
TGTGCCAGCAGCTTAGGGACAACCAATGAGCAGTTCTTC
CASSLGTTNEQFF
>TRBD2|TRBJ2-2|TRBV20-1|few
TGCAGTGCTAGAGCGGATAGCGGGATCGTCAGCACCGGGGAGCTGTTTTTT
CSARADSGIVSTGELFF
>NA|TRBJ2-7|TRBV3-1|NA
TGTGCCAGCAGTTCCTTTCCCTGGGCTAGCGCGGCCTACGAGCAGTACTTC
CASSSFPWASAAYEQYF
>TRBD2|TRBJ2-1|TRBV7-2|few
TGTGCCAGCAGCCCTGGACTAGCTTGGAATGAGCAGTTCTTC
CASSPGLAWNEQFF
>TRBD2|TRBJ2-5|TRBV5-1|NA
TGCGCCAGCAGCTTGACTAGCGGGATCCAAGAGACCCAGTACTTC
CASSLTSGIQETQYF
>NA|TRBJ1-6|TRBV5-1|NA
TGCGCCAGCAGCTCGGACGGGAATAATTCACCCCTCCACTTT
CASSSDGNNSPLHF
>TRBD2|TRBJ2-2|TRBV5-4|NA
TGTGCCAGCTCACGGACTAGCGAGAACACCGGGGAGCTGTTTTTT
CASSRTSENTGELFF
>TRBD2|TRBJ2-5|TRBV5-1|few
TGCGCCAGCAGCCCCGGGACTAGCGGGACCCTTCAAGAGACCCAGTACTTC
CASSPGTSGTLQETQYF
>NA|TRBJ1-1|TRBV14|NA
TGTGCCAGCAGCTATACCCGAGGCACTGAAGCTTTCTTT
CASSYTRGTEAFF
>NA|TRBJ2-7|TRBV5-1|few
TGCGCCAGCAGCTCCGACCCACCGAGGGGCTCCTACGAGCAGTACTTC
CASSSDPPRGSYEQYF
>TRBD2|TRBJ2-7|TRBV9|few
TGTGCCAGCAGCGTAAGCGGGATGGCCTACGAGCAGTACTTC
CASSVSGMAYEQYF
>TRBD2|TRBJ2-7|TRBV20-1|NA
TGCAGTGCTAGGGCACTAGCGGCTTCCCCCTACGAGCAGTACTTC
CSARALAASPYEQYF
>NA|TRBJ2-1|TRBV7-8|few
TGTGCCAGCAGCTTAGTGGCTAGCGTGAGGGGTGAGCAGTTCTTC
CASSLVASVRGEQFF
>NA|TRBJ2-5|TRBV12-3/TRBV12-4|few
TGTGCCAGCACCCCCCGTCCCGGAGGTGAGACCCAGTACTTC
CASTPRPGGETQYF
>NA|TRBJ2-3|TRBV6-2/TRBV6-3|NA
TGTGCCAGACGCTCGCTAGTCCCATCGGATACGCAGTATTTT
CARRSLVPSDTQYF
>TRBD1|TRBJ2-5|TRBV7-9|few
TGTGCCAGCAGCCTATACGGGACAGGGGAAGAGACCCAGTACTTC
CASSLYGTGEETQYF
>TRBD1|TRBJ1-1|TRBV7-6|NA
TGTGCCAGCAGCTTAGGGCAAACAGGGGGCAGCACTGAAGCTTTCTTT
CASSLGQTGGSTEAFF
>NA|TRBJ2-3|TRBV6-4|NA
TGTGCCAGCACTCCTCTTACGAGGGAAGCAGATACGCAGTATTTT
CASTPLTREADTQYF
>TRBD1|TRBJ1-4|TRBV4-1|NA
TGCGCCAGCAGCCATCCCCGGACAGGGGGCAATGAAAAACTGTTTTTT
CASSHPRTGGNEKLFF
>NA|TRBJ2-3|TRBV12-3/TRBV12-4|NA
TGTGCCAGCAGTTACGGGGAAATACAAACGCAGTATTTT
CASSYGEIQTQYF
>NA|TRBJ2-1|TRBV29-1|NA
TGCAGCGTTGATAGGGGGCCCGGGAGTCTTTGGTTCTTC
CSVDRGPGSLWFF
>NA|TRBJ2-7|TRBV6-1|NA
TGTGCCAGCACCAATTTCGCGGGTTTCTCCTACGAGCAGTACTTC
CASTNFAGFSYEQYF
>TRBD2|TRBJ2-1|TRBV6-1|NA
TGTGCCAGCAGCTCCCAGCGGGAGGGAAACAATGAGCAGTTCTTC
CASSSQREGNNEQFF
>TRBD2|TRBJ2-5|TRBV28|few
TGTGCCAGCAGTTTTTGGGCGGGAGCCACGGAGACCCAGTACTTC
CASSFWAGATETQYF
>NA|TRBJ2-5|TRBV20-1|NA
TGCAGTGCTATGGGGCTAGCGTTTCAAGAGACCCAGTACTTC
CSAMGLAFQETQYF
>TRBD2|TRBJ2-3|TRBV6-1|few
TGTGCCACGGGGGAGGGAGCGGGAGGATCCACAGATACGCAGTATTTT
CATGEGAGGSTDTQYF
>TRBD2|TRBJ2-5|TRBV10-1|NA
TGCGCCAGCAGCGGTGGGATAGCGGGAGAGGATGAGACCCAGTACTTC
CASSGGIAGEDETQYF
>NA|TRBJ2-5|TRBV25-1|NA
TGTGCCAGCAGTGGTCCCACTGGTCCGGGGGAAGAGACCCAGTACTTC
CASSGPTGPGEETQYF
>TRBD2|TRBJ2-2|TRBV6-6|NA
TGTGCCAGCAGTTCTGGGACTAGCGGGAGTGGGGAGCTGTTTTTT
CASSSGTSGSGELFF
>TRBD2|TRBJ2-1|TRBV12-3/TRBV12-4|NA
TGTGCCAGCAGGGGTAGCGGGAGTAGTAATGAGCAGTTCTTC
CASRGSGSSNEQFF
>TRBD2|TRBJ2-4|TRBV3-1|once
TGTGCCAGCAGCGAAGGATCGGGAGGAAACATTCAGTACTTC
CASSEGSGGNIQYF
>NA|TRBJ2-4|TRBV6-6|NA
TGTGCCAGCAGTTGGGCCGGGGACATTCAGTACTTC
CASSWAGDIQYF
>NA|TRBJ2-7|TRBV2|few
TGTGCCAGCACCCAAGGGTCCTACGAGCAGTACTTC
CASTQGSYEQYF
>TRBD2|TRBJ2-1|TRBV20-1|many
TGCAGTGCTAGAGACAGAGCGGGGACCTACAATGAGCAGTTCTTC
CSARDRAGTYNEQFF